These T cell receptor beta chains were read from a single sample in a study of control samples from healthy donors and cancer patients. The table came from immunoSEQ multiplex PCR; TCRdb's copy has only in-frame clones and leaves some out. This table holds about 35,000 clones, approximately 93% found once. The sequenced sample consisted of PBMCs. The receptor source for this set is a man between 40 and 49 years old with colorectal cancer. The CDR3 runs from the conserved cysteine through the conserved F or W. A D gene is named only where the DNA matches it firmly. Clone size is given for some rows only: seen once, a few or many times, or a class if the clone is expanded.

d_call	v_call	cdr3_length	j_call	clone_size	cdr3_nt	cdr3_aa
-	TRBV7-3	13	TRBJ2-7	-	TGTGCCAGCAGCCCGGGTGGCTCCTACGAGCAGTACTTC	CASSPGGSYEQYF
TRBD2	TRBV4-2	14	TRBJ2-7	-	TGTGCCAGCAGCCAATGGGCGGGGGGCTACGAGCAGTACTTC	CASSQWAGGYEQYF
TRBD2	TRBV2	16	TRBJ2-3	-	TGTGCCAGCAGTGAAGAGCGGGGGGATAGGACAGATACGCAGTATTTT	CASSEERGDRTDTQYF
TRBD1	TRBV7-8	14	TRBJ1-2	-	TGTGCCAGCGAAGGGACAGGGGTCCGAAATGGCTACACCTTC	CASEGTGVRNGYTF
-	TRBV6-2/TRBV6-3	19	TRBJ1-4	large	TGTGCCAGCAGCTTAGCTTTTCTGGAGACAAGATTTACTAATGAAAAACTGTTTTTT	CASSLAFLETRFTNEKLFF
-	TRBV6-4	14	TRBJ1-1	-	TGTGCCAGCAGGACGGACAGCGGGAACACTGAAGCTTTCTTT	CASRTDSGNTEAFF
-	TRBV19	12	TRBJ1-5	-	TGTGCCAGTAGTATAGGGGGGCATACCCAGCATTTT	CASSIGGHTQHF
-	TRBV7-9	15	TRBJ1-4	-	TGTGCCAGCAGCTTAGCGGGAGAGGGGGGCGAAAAACTGTTTTTT	CASSLAGEGGEKLFF
TRBD2	TRBV5-6	18	TRBJ2-3	once	TGTGCCAGCAGCTTGTTCCGTAGCGGGGGAGAGAGCACAGATACGCAGTATTTT	CASSLFRSGGESTDTQYF
TRBD1	TRBV9	15	TRBJ1-3	-	TGTGCCAGCAGCAAACAGGGGGCATCCGGAAACACCATATATTTT	CASSKQGASGNTIYF
-	TRBV7-9	15	TRBJ2-1	few	TGTGCCAGCAGCTTAGCGGGACACCAAAGGAATGAGCAGTTCTTC	CASSLAGHQRNEQFF
-	TRBV6-5	15	TRBJ1-2	-	TGTGCCAGCAGCTACAAGTGGCAGACTAACTATGGCTACACCTTC	CASSYKWQTNYGYTF
-	TRBV5-1	12	TRBJ2-1	once	TGCGCCAGCAGCTCCGCCGGGCATGAGCAGTTCTTC	CASSSAGHEQFF
-	TRBV4-1	13	TRBJ1-5	-	TGCGCCAGCAGGGGGGGAGTCAATCAGCCCCAGCATTTT	CASRGGVNQPQHF